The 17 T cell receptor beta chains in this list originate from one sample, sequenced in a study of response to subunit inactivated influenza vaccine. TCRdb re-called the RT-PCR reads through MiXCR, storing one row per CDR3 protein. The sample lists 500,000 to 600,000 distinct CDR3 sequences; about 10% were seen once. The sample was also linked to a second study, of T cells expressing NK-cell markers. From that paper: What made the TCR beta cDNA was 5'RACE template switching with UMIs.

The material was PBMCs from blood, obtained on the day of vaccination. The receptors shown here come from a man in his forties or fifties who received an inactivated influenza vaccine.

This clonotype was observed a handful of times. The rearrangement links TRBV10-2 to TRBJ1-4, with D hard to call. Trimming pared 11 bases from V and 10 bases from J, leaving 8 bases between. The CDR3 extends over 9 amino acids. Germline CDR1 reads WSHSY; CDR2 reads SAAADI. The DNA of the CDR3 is TGCGCCGCCTGGGGAAAACTGTTTTTT. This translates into CAAWGKLFF.

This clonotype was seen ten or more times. CDR3 in DNA: TGTGCCAGCAGGGAACGCTCTGGAAACACCATATATTTT. Amino acid sequence: CASRERSGNTIYF. The chain uses TRBV5-6 and TRBJ1-3, with unresolved D. Trimming took 5 bases from V and 0 from J, leaving 6 bases between them. Germline V lookup: CDR1 SGHDT, CDR2 YYEEEE. The CDR3 totals 13 residues.

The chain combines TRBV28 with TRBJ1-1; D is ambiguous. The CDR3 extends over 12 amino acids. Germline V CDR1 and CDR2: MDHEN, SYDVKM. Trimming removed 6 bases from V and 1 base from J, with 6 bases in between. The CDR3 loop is CASRERNTEAFF. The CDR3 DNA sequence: TGTGCCAGCAGGGAGAGGAACACTGAAGCTTTCTTT.

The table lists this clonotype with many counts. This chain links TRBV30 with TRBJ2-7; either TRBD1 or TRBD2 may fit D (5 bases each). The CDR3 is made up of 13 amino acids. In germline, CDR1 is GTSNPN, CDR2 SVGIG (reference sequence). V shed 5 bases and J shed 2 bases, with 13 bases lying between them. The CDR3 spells CAWGGRTTYEQYF. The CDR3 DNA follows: TGTGCCTGGGGAGGTAGGACAACCTACGAGCAGTACTTC. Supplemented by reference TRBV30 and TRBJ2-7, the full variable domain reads SQTIHQWPATLVQPVGSPLSLECTVEGTSNPNLYWYRQAAGRGLQLLFYSVGIGQISSEVPQNLSASRPQDRQFILSSKKLLLSDSGFYLCAWGGRTTYEQYFGPGTRLTVT.

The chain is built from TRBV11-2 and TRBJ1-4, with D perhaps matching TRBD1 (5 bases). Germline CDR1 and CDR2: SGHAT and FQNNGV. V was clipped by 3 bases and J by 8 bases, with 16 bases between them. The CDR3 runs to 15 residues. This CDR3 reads CASSFEAWGREKLFF. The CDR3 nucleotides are TGTGCCAGCAGCTTCGAAGCTTGGGGACGGGAAAAACTGTTTTTT.

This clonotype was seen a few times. For the CDR3, the DNA is TGTGCCACCGGACTGGCGAGCTCTGGAAACACCATATATTTT. Translation gives CATGLASSGNTIYF. The chain employs TRBV19 and TRBJ1-3; D is unclear. CDR1 and CDR2 (germline): LNHDA, SQIVND (reference sequence). The CDR3 is 14 amino acids. Trimming stripped 10 bases from V and 0 bases from J, with 13 bases between.

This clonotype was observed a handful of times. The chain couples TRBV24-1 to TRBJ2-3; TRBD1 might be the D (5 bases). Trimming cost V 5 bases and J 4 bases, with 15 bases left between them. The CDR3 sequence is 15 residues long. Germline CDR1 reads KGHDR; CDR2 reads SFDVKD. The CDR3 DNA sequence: TGTGCCACCAGTGTAGGGGATTGGGCAGCAGATACGCAGTATTTT. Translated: CATSVGDWAADTQYF.

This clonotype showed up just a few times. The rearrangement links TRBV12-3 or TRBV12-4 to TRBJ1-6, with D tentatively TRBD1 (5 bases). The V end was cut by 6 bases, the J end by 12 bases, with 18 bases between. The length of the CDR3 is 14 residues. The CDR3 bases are TGTGCCAGCAGCCCTGACGGGGGAGTAGTACCCCTCCACTTT. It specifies CASSPDGGVVPLHF.

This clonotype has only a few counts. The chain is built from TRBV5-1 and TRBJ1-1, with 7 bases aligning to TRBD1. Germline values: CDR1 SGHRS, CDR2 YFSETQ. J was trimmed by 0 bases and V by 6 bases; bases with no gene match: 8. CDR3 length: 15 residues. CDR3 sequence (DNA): TGCGCCAGCACCCCACAGGGGACAGTGAACACTGAAGCTTTCTTT. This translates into CASTPQGTVNTEAFF. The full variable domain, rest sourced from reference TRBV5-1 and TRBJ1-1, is KAGVTQTPRYLIKTRGQQVTLSCSPISGHRSVSWYQQTPGQGLQFLFEYFSETQRNKGNFPGRFSGRQFSNSRSEMNVSTLELGDSALYLCASTPQGTVNTEAFFGQGTRLTVV.

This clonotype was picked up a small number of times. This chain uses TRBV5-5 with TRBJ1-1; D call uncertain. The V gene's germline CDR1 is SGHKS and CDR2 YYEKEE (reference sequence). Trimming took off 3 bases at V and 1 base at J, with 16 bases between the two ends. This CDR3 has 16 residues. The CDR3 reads CASSYTAIGGNTEAFF. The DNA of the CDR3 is TGTGCCAGCAGCTATACCGCGATCGGAGGGAACACTGAAGCTTTCTTT.

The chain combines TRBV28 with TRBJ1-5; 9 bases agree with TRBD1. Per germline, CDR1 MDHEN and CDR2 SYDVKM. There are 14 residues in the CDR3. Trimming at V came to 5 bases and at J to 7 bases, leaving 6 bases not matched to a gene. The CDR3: CASSRTGEGQPQHF. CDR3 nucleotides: TGTGCCAGCAGTAGGACAGGGGAGGGCCAGCCCCAGCATTTT.

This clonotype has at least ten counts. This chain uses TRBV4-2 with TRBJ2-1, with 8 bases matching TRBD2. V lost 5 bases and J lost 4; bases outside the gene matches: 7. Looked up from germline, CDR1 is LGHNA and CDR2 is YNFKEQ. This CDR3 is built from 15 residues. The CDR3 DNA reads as TGTGCCAGCAGCAAACTAGCGGAAGGATACAATGAGCAGTTCTTC. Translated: CASSKLAEGYNEQFF.

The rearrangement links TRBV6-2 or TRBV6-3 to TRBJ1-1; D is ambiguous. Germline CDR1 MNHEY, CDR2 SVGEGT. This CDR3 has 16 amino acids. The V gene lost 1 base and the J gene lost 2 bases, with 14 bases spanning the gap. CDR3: CASSYFSGRLNTEAFF. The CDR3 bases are TGTGCCAGCAGTTACTTTTCAGGCCGCCTTAACACTGAAGCTTTCTTT.

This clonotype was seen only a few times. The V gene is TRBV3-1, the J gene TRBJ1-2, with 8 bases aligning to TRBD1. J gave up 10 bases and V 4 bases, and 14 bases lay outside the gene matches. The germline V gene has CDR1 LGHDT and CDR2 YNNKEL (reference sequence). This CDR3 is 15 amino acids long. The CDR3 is CASSPTTSGGATYTF. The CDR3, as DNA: TGTGCCAGCAGCCCCACTACTTCAGGGGGCGCGACCTACACCTTC.

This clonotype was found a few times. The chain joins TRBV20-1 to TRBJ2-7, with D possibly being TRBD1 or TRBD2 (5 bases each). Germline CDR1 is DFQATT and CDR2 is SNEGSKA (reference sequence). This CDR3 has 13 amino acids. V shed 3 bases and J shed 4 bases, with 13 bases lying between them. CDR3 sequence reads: CSASERGRYEQYF. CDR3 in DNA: TGCAGTGCTAGTGAGAGGGGTCGATACGAGCAGTACTTC.

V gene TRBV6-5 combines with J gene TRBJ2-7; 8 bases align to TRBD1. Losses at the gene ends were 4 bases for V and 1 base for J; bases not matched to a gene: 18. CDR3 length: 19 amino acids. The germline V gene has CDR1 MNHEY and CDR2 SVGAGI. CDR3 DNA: TGTGCCAGCAGTTCCAACCCAAGGAGACAGGGGCGATATTCCTACGAGCAGTACTTC. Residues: CASSSNPRRQGRYSYEQYF.

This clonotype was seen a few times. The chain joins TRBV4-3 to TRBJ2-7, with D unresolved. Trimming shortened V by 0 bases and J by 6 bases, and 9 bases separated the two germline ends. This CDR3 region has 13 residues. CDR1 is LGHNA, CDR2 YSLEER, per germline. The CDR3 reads CASSQDYRAEQYF. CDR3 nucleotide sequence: TGCGCCAGCAGCCAAGATTACAGAGCCGAGCAGTACTTC.